The 28 T cell receptor beta chains below were found in one sample sequenced in a study of cytomegalovirus exposure and HLA in healthy donors. The primer mix had 60 Vbeta and 13 Jbeta primers. Clones were sequenced by immunoSEQ multiplex PCR, and TCRdb holds only the in-frame ones, with some missing. Here the sample spans 99,000 or so clones, roughly four fifths being singletons. The sequencing sample was made of PBMCs. The receptors here all came from a female donor in good health and CMV-seropositive.

This chain links TRBV2 with TRBJ2-5; TRBD1 matches at 9 bases. The CDR3 has 14 amino acids. V shed 6 bases, J shed 4 bases, and the junction held 6 bases outside the gene matches. Per the germline V gene, CDR1 is SNHLY and CDR2 is FYNNEI. This CDR3 is CASSADRGGETQYF. CDR3 coding DNA: TGTGCCAGCAGCGCCGACAGGGGGGGAGAGACCCAGTACTTC.

The V and J genes are TRBV5-1 and TRBJ2-7, with D possibly matching TRBD2 (9 bases). This CDR3 is built from 19 residues. CDR1 and CDR2 (germline): SGHRS, YFSETQ. The V gene lost 1 base and the J gene lost 2 bases, with 25 bases spanning the gap. The CDR3 here is CASSLTAGTGLAGPYEQYF. In DNA, the CDR3 is TGCGCCAGCAGCTTGACGGCCGGGACAGGCCTAGCGGGACCCTACGAGCAGTACTTC.

This chain uses TRBV11-2 with TRBJ2-6; 8 nucleotides line up with TRBD1. CDR1 is SGHAT and CDR2 is FQNNGV in the germline V gene. The CDR3 sequence is 18 residues long. V shed 4 bases, J shed 4 bases, and the junction held 12 bases outside the gene matches. The CDR3 region is CASSSLGAGGLGANVLTF. In DNA form, the CDR3 reads TGTGCCAGCAGCTCCCTCGGGGCAGGGGGCCTGGGGGCCAACGTCCTGACTTTC.

The rearrangement uses TRBV7-9 and TRBJ2-1, with no clear D. The CDR3 runs to 12 residues. The ends were cut back, 1 base at V and 10 bases at J, with 8 bases in the middle. Germline-derived CDR1 and CDR2 are SEHNR and FQNEAQ (reference sequence). This CDR3 is CASSLGETEQFF. The CDR3 DNA reads TGTGCCAGCAGCTTAGGTGAGACAGAGCAGTTCTTC.

This clone has only one observation. This chain joins TRBV7-9 and TRBJ1-5, with D possibly TRBD1 on 5 matching bases. The CDR3 is 14 amino acids. From germline, CDR1 is SEHNR and CDR2 FQNEAQ (reference sequence). The V end was cut by 5 bases, the J end by 0 bases, with 8 bases between. The CDR3 nucleotides are TGTGCCAGCAGCCTGACAGATAGCAATCAGCCCCAGCATTTT. This translates into CASSLTDSNQPQHF.

The chain combines TRBV6-5 with TRBJ1-5; 8 bases align to TRBD1. Germline lookup yields CDR1 MNHEY and CDR2 SVGAGI. This CDR3 has 15 amino acids. V shed 5 bases, J shed 6 bases, and the junction held 9 bases outside the gene matches. The CDR3 DNA follows: TGTGCCAGCAGTCGCGGACAGGGAGAGGGTCAGCCCCAGCATTTT. Protein sequence: CASSRGQGEGQPQHF.

The genes are TRBV4-2 and TRBJ1-2, with TRBD1 matching 10 bases. Germline loops: CDR1 LGHNA, CDR2 YNFKEQ. CDR3 length: 17 residues. The V segment lost 2 bases and the J segment 5 bases; nucleotides outside the gene matches: 11. CDR3 nucleotides: TGTGCCAGCAGCCAACCCGACCGCCGGGACAGGGGATATGGCTACACCTTC. It yields the protein CASSQPDRRDRGYGYTF.

The V call is TRBV6-1, the J call TRBJ2-5; the D is unclear. V lost 7 bases and J lost 2, with 14 bases in between. Germline V gene data show CDR1 as MNHNS and CDR2 as SASEGT. The CDR3 sequence is 14 residues long. The chain's CDR3 is CASISMRVQETQYF. Written as DNA, the CDR3 is TGTGCCAGCATTTCTATGAGAGTTCAAGAGACCCAGTACTTC.

The gene calls are TRBV5-6 and TRBJ1-1; 10 bases match TRBD1. CDR3 size: 15 residues. With V trimmed by 3 bases and J by 3 bases, 5 bases remained unmatched. Germline CDR1 SGHDT, CDR2 YYEEEE. The CDR3 loop is CASSSGTGDDTEAFF. CDR3 DNA: TGTGCCAGCAGCTCCGGGACAGGGGATGACACTGAAGCTTTCTTT.

DNA for the CDR3: TGTGCCAGCAGCTGGAGGGATACGCAGTATTTT. Its protein is CASSWRDTQYF. The genes are TRBV5-4 and TRBJ2-3, with D perhaps TRBD2 (5 bases). Per germline, CDR1 SGHNT and CDR2 YYREEE (reference sequence). This CDR3 has 11 residues. The V end lost 3 bases, the J end lost 6 bases, and 5 bases lay between the germline ends.

In this sample, this clone turned up a few times. The rearrangement joins TRBV29-1 to TRBJ1-2; 7 bases map to TRBD1. V lost 7 bases to trimming and J lost 4 bases; unmatched junction nucleotides: 9. CDR3 size: 13 residues. Germline CDR1 SQVTM, CDR2 ANQGSEA. As DNA, the CDR3 is TGCAGCGGAGCAACAGGGGATAGCTATGGCTACACCTTC. Amino acid sequence: CSGATGDSYGYTF.

The chain couples TRBV4-1 to TRBJ1-1; D gene ambiguous. With 0 bases removed from V and 10 bases from J, the gap between germline ends came to 12 bases. Germline V gene sequence: CDR1 MGHRA, CDR2 YSYEKL. The CDR3 consists of 13 residues. Written as DNA, the CDR3 is TGCGCCAGCAGCCAAGATGAGGAAGTTGGAGCTTTCTTT. Translation: CASSQDEEVGAFF.

The chain carries TRBV7-8 and TRBJ1-1, with 7 bases matching TRBD1. Germline CDR1 reads SGHVS; CDR2 reads FQNEAQ. CDR3 length: 16 amino acids. Germline trimming cut 1 base from V and 0 bases from J; bases unmatched to any gene: 5. The CDR3, as DNA: TGTGCCAGCAGCTTAGACAGGGGTCTCATGAACACTGAAGCTTTCTTT. This translates into CASSLDRGLMNTEAFF.

This clone was observed a few times. The chain couples TRBV6-4 to TRBJ1-2; D call uncertain. Germline V gene data show CDR1 as MRHNA and CDR2 as SNTAGT. V dropped 3 bases and J dropped 6 bases, with 17 bases sitting between them. The CDR3 extends over 15 amino acids. Here the CDR3 reads CASSETTGNWDGYTF. CDR3 DNA: TGTGCCAGCAGTGAAACGACGGGGAATTGGGATGGCTACACCTTC.

The chain is built from TRBV21-1 and TRBJ2-5; the D call TRBD2 from the table was never checked on the DNA. TRBV21-1 is a documented pseudogene. This CDR3 region has 13 residues. CDR3 residues: CAIKSGGGETQYF. The CDR3 DNA reads as TGTGCCATCAAATCGGGAGGAGGCGAGACCCAGTACTTC.

The V and J genes are TRBV15 and TRBJ2-1, with 9 bases that match TRBD2. After removal of 1 base from V and 6 bases from J, the junction contained 4 bases not matched to a gene. From germline, CDR1 is LNHNV and CDR2 YYDKDF (reference sequence). This CDR3 has 15 amino acids. In DNA form, the CDR3 reads TGTGCCACCAGCAGAGCTGTAGCGGGAGCCAATGAGCAGTTCTTC. Its translation: CATSRAVAGANEQFF.

Notes on this clone: This sample also contains other DNA sequences that code for the same CDR3. V and J are TRBV2 and TRBJ2-7; TRBD2 is a possible D gene (6 bases). CDR3 length: 15 residues. V was shortened by 5 bases and J by 0 bases, with 14 bases between the two germline ends. The germline CDR1 and CDR2 sequences are SNHLY and FYNNEI. The CDR3 region is CASSTRWGVSYEQYF. For the CDR3, the DNA is TGTGCCAGCAGTACCCGCTGGGGGGTCTCCTACGAGCAGTACTTC.

A few counts support this clone. CDR3 coding DNA: TGTGCCAGCGGCGGAGGGTCGGGGACTAATGAAAAACTGTTTTTT. Protein sequence: CASGGGSGTNEKLFF. The chain couples TRBV6-1 to TRBJ1-4; no firm D call. The CDR3 runs to 15 residues. Trimming cost V 8 bases and J 2 bases, with 15 bases left between them. CDR1 and CDR2 (germline): MNHNS, SASEGT.

V and J are TRBV5-1 and TRBJ2-7; D may be TRBD1 (5 bases). V gave up 3 bases and J gave up 3 bases, with 10 bases separating them. The germline CDR1 and CDR2 sequences are SGHRS and YFSETQ. The CDR3 loop spans 13 amino acids. The CDR3 spells CASSSGIDYEQYF. The CDR3 DNA reads as TGCGCCAGCAGCTCAGGGATCGACTACGAGCAGTACTTC.

The CDR3 bases are TGTGCCAGCAGATCTACTAGCGGGAGGTTCACCGAGCAGTACTTC. As protein: CASRSTSGRFTEQYF. The chain links TRBV5-6 to TRBJ2-7; 12 bases match TRBD2. The CDR3 covers 15 residues. The V gene's germline CDR1 is SGHDT and CDR2 YYEEEE. Germline trimming cut 5 bases from V and 6 bases from J; bases unmatched to any gene: 9.

This clone was seen once. V is TRBV27 and J is TRBJ1-1, with D unresolved. Trimming took 0 bases from V and 5 from J, leaving 10 bases between them. This CDR3 spans 14 amino acids. Germline CDR1 reads MNHEY; CDR2 reads SMNVEV (reference sequence). CDR3 DNA: TGTGCCAGCAGTTTATCCCCTTACAAAACTGAAGCTTTCTTT. It is translated as CASSLSPYKTEAFF.

This clone was counted a few times. V gene TRBV18 combines with J gene TRBJ2-4; 13 nucleotides agree with TRBD2. Germline V gives CDR1 KGHSH, CDR2 LQKENI. V was clipped by 3 bases and J by 2 bases; unmatched bases: 4. The CDR3 contains 17 residues. CDR3 nucleotide sequence: TGTGCCAGCTCACCCAGGACTAGCGGGAGTACCAAAAACATTCAGTACTTC. This encodes CASSPRTSGSTKNIQYF.

The chain uses TRBV6-5 and TRBJ2-5; a possible D gene is TRBD1 (5 bases). Gene TRBJ2-7 matches the end of the DNA better, so the J call may be wrong. CDR3 length equals 12 residues. Germline CDR1 is MNHEY and CDR2 is SVGAGI. As DNA, the CDR3 is TGTGCCAGCAGTCAGGGTACCTACGAGCAGTACTTC. This gives the protein CASSQGTYEQYF.

The V gene is TRBV7-9, the J gene TRBJ1-4; D gene unclear. This CDR3 is 14 amino acids long. Looked up from germline, CDR1 is SEHNR and CDR2 is FQNEAQ (reference sequence). The germline V and J ends were trimmed by 6 bases and 8 bases, with 16 bases remaining between them. The CDR3 reads CASRITRTDEKLFF. The CDR3 region has the DNA TGTGCCAGCAGGATAACTAGGACGGACGAAAAACTGTTTTTT.

This clone was seen once. The chain carries TRBV5-1 and TRBJ2-7; 9 bases are a match to TRBD1. The trim removed 2 bases at V and 3 bases at J, leaving 3 bases unmatched. Germline CDR1 reads SGHRS; CDR2 reads YFSETQ. The CDR3 sequence is 14 residues long. The CDR3 sequence is CASSFRQGDYEQYF. The CDR3 region has the DNA TGCGCCAGCAGCTTTAGACAGGGGGACTACGAGCAGTACTTC.

This chain uses TRBV27 with TRBJ2-7; TRBD1 might be the D (7 bases). The CDR3 spans 15 residues. Trimming stripped 5 bases from V and 3 bases from J, with 17 bases between. The germline V gene has CDR1 MNHEY and CDR2 SMNVEV (reference sequence). In DNA, the CDR3 is TGTGCCAGCAGTCCGCTGGAGGGGGCGCGCTACGAGCAGTACTTC. This gives the protein CASSPLEGARYEQYF.

This clone was seen a single time. The chain uses TRBV7-2 and TRBJ2-3, with D maybe TRBD1 (6 bases). Deletions cut 2 bases from V and 0 bases from J, with 15 bases between. Germline V gene data show CDR1 as SGHTA and CDR2 as FQGNSA. The CDR3 has 17 residues. CDR3 residues: CASSLFGWGLSTDTQYF. Written as DNA, the CDR3 is TGTGCCAGCAGCTTATTTGGTTGGGGGCTTAGCACAGATACGCAGTATTTT. Full variable domain (outside the CDR3, taken from reference TRBV7-2 and TRBJ2-3): GAGVSQSPSNKVTEKGKDVELRCDPISGHTALYWYRQSLGQGLEFLIYFQGNSAPDKSGLPSDRFSAERTGGSVSTLTIQRTQQEDSAVYLCASSLFGWGLSTDTQYFGPGTRLTVL.

The chain joins TRBV6-6 to TRBJ2-7, with TRBD1 matching 7 bases. The CDR3 covers 11 residues. Germline-derived CDR1 and CDR2 are MNHNY and SVGAGI (reference sequence). The trim removed 9 bases at V and 7 bases at J, leaving 6 bases unmatched. CDR3 sequence (DNA): TGTGCCAGTACAGGGGTAGGGGAGCAGTACTTC. Translation: CASTGVGEQYF.